This T cell receptor beta chain was obtained from a study of monozygotic twins with inflammatory bowel disease. Study-level findings and limits: Patients got different immunosuppressive treatments, which may have made their repertoires more variable. Those with IBD had lower TCRbeta diversity (inverse Simpson) than their healthy co-twins did.

cDNA encoding TCRalpha and TCRbeta underwent two nested PCRs of 16 and 9 cycles, each of which was followed by bead purification. From the 5' RACE reads, TCRdb lists one entry per CDR3 protein and no DNA. With about 440,000 distinct CDR3 sequences in the sample, the ten largest clones hold 2.4%. CDR1 MNHEY and CDR2 SMNVEV come from the germline V gene (reference sequence). There are 17 residues in the CDR3. RNA in its total form was extracted from whole blood, and T cells were not sorted. About this clonotype: Its antigen is not known.

The sequenced sample consisted of blood. The TCR sequence derives from a human donor with ulcerative colitis or Crohn's disease, or a healthy co-twin of an affected twin (not recorded which). The chain uses TRBV27 and TRBJ2-2; TCRdb's D gene call, TRBD1, goes unchecked for lack of DNA. CDR3 amino acids: CASSLFWDRVNTGELFF.